The rows below give T cell receptor beta chains drawn from one sample of a study of early T cells in non-severe SARS-CoV-2 infection. TCRdb re-derived calls from the 5' RACE reads in MiXCR, one entry per CDR3 protein. The sample lists some 70,000 distinct CDR3 sequences, 12% occurring once. The sample was whole blood. The receptors originated from an adult who was a healthcare worker with PCR-confirmed SARS-CoV-2 infection or an uninfected control (not recorded which). CDR3s leave out the opening cysteine and the closing phenylalanine or tryptophan. Fields, in order: V gene, J gene, CDR3 protein.

TRBV20-1	TRBJ1-1	SARGGAVGNTEAF
TRBV7-3	TRBJ2-2	ASRRQGAQGELF
TRBV29-1	TRBJ2-1	SVSSGTMDEQF
TRBV27	TRBJ2-3	ASSFSVLWGTDTQY
TRBV7-6	TRBJ2-7	ASSFQAGAEQY
TRBV7-9	TRBJ2-1	ASSLVGDSREQF
TRBV29-1	TRBJ2-7	SVAGPGGYEQY
TRBV6-4	TRBJ2-2	ASSDGLANTGELF
TRBV20-1	TRBJ2-7	SARDQTPGGRFYEQY
TRBV28	TRBJ1-1	ASSTGGGQAF
TRBV29-1	TRBJ1-5	SVRQGSNQPQH
TRBV2	TRBJ2-3	ASSKTTDTQY
TRBV6-4	TRBJ2-1	ASSSLAGGNNEQF
TRBV10-2	TRBJ1-5	ASCRARGNQPQH
TRBV20-1	TRBJ2-3	SVPTSGGGTDTQY
TRBV14	TRBJ2-5	ASSGYTRAETQY
TRBV27	TRBJ2-7	ASSKTGTGAYEQY
TRBV12-3/TRBV12-4	TRBJ2-2	ASSPLPGTGQFANTGELF
TRBV12-3/TRBV12-4	TRBJ2-1	ASSRTSGQYNEQF
TRBV27	TRBJ2-7	ASISLILGTGRREQY
TRBV7-9	TRBJ2-3	ASVGQAFTDTQY
TRBV11-2	TRBJ2-1	ASSLQHNEQF
TRBV18	TRBJ2-2	ASSPPGNTGELF
TRBV20-1	TRBJ2-1	SARDTVSYNEQF
TRBV9	TRBJ2-3	ASSVAGTSSTDTQY
TRBV7-6	TRBJ1-3	ASSFAPPGQSSGNTIY
TRBV7-3	TRBJ2-2	ASSQCRTSGGRTPGSCF
TRBV4-1	TRBJ2-1	ASSQEALAGGEQF
TRBV11-2	TRBJ1-1	ASTQGPRTTEAF
TRBV6-4	TRBJ1-2	ASSRTGDYGYT
TRBV20-1	TRBJ2-7	SASWLAPGEQY
TRBV11-3	TRBJ2-1	ASSYFSGSLPGNEQF
TRBV14	TRBJ2-7	ASGRRVAGEQY
TRBV28	TRBJ2-7	ASSLPSGRIQQY
TRBV30	TRBJ1-1	AWSAGLQEKTEAF
TRBV6-1	TRBJ1-3	ASSEATGGPRNTIY
TRBV7-9	TRBJ1-1	ARNDLRRNTEAF
TRBV28	TRBJ2-3	ASSLGLAGGSDTQY
TRBV7-9	TRBJ2-2	ASSGPTNTGELF
TRBV29-1	TRBJ1-1	SVGEGANIGAF
TRBV6-2/TRBV6-3	TRBJ2-1	ASSPNSGEQF